This passage covers 8 T cell receptor beta chains from one sample sequenced in a study of T cell responses to AZD1222 COVID-19 vaccine. The assay was immunoSEQ multiplex PCR, and TCRdb's table has in-frame clones only and misses some. Counted here are 100,000 to 150,000 clones, 93% occurring once; the ten biggest clones make up about 5%. The sequences come from peripheral blood, collected on day 0 of AZD1222 vaccination. Every receptor here comes from an adult in good health.

The V and J genes are TRBV18 and TRBJ2-7; TRBD2 matches at 7 bases. V shed 2 bases and J 3 bases; nucleotides not matched to a gene: 13. The germline CDR1 and CDR2 sequences are KGHSH and LQKENI. The CDR3 loop spans 17 amino acids. The chain's CDR3 is CASSPYAYGLEDYEQYF. In DNA, the CDR3 is TGTGCCAGCTCACCATACGCTTATGGACTAGAAGACTACGAGCAGTACTTC.

This clone was counted once. The chain couples TRBV27 to TRBJ2-1; TRBD2 matches at 12 bases. The CDR3 has 18 residues. Germline V gene data show CDR1 as MNHEY and CDR2 as SMNVEV (reference sequence). Trimming removed 8 bases from V and 7 bases from J; junction bases left unmatched: 18. Here the CDR3 reads CASGSGLAGWDVPNEQFF. The CDR3 DNA reads TGTGCCAGCGGCTCTGGACTAGCGGGATGGGACGTCCCTAATGAGCAGTTCTTC.

The chain is built from TRBV6-4 and TRBJ2-1; D tentatively fits TRBD1 or TRBD2 (5 bases each). The CDR3 covers 15 residues. Per the germline V gene, CDR1 is MRHNA and CDR2 is SNTAGT. V gave up 6 bases and J gave up 6 bases, with 18 bases separating them. This CDR3 reads CASSMDLRRGNEQFF. As DNA, the CDR3 is TGTGCCAGCAGCATGGACTTGCGTAGGGGCAATGAGCAGTTCTTC.

The chain combines TRBV28 with TRBJ1-2; D call uncertain. The germline V and J ends were trimmed by 6 bases and 7 bases, with 15 bases remaining between them. CDR1 is MDHEN, CDR2 SYDVKM, per germline. The CDR3 runs 13 residues. Here the CDR3 reads CASRLPLGPGYTF. The CDR3 DNA is TGTGCCAGCAGGCTCCCCCTCGGCCCTGGCTACACCTTC.

This clone was recorded once. The chain recombines TRBV3-1 (or the pseudogene TRBV3-2) with TRBJ1-4; TRBD1 aligns across 10 bases. CDR1 LGHDT and CDR2 YNNKEL come from the germline V gene (reference sequence). The CDR3 has 17 amino acids. Unmatched junction bases numbered 5, after V lost 4 bases and J lost 0 bases. CDR3 sequence reads: CASSRTGQGATNEKLFF. CDR3 nucleotides: TGTGCCAGCAGCCGAACTGGACAGGGGGCAACTAATGAAAAACTGTTTTTT.

The chain joins TRBV2 to TRBJ2-7, with TRBD1 matching 9 bases. J gave up 1 base and V 8 bases, and 6 bases lay outside the gene matches. The CDR3 has 14 residues. Germline assignment: CDR1 SNHLY and CDR2 FYNNEI. The DNA of the CDR3 is TGTGCCAGCGGGATGGGACAGGGATCCTACGAGCAGTACTTC. Its translation is CASGMGQGSYEQYF.

This CDR3 reads CASLLGRNTEAFF. DNA of the CDR3: TGTGCCAGTCTTTTAGGGAGAAACACTGAAGCTTTCTTT. The chain couples TRBV6-5 to TRBJ1-1; D not certain. Trimming cost V 9 bases and J 2 bases, with 13 bases left between them. Germline V gives CDR1 MNHEY, CDR2 SVGAGI. There are 13 residues in the CDR3.

V is TRBV13 and J is TRBJ1-1; no clear D. The germline gives CDR1 PRHDT, CDR2 FYEKMQ (reference sequence). CDR3 length: 14 amino acids. With 5 bases removed from V and 0 bases from J, the gap between germline ends came to 10 bases. The CDR3 loop reads CASSRERMNTEAFF. The CDR3 DNA sequence: TGTGCCAGCAGCCGGGAGCGAATGAACACTGAAGCTTTCTTT.